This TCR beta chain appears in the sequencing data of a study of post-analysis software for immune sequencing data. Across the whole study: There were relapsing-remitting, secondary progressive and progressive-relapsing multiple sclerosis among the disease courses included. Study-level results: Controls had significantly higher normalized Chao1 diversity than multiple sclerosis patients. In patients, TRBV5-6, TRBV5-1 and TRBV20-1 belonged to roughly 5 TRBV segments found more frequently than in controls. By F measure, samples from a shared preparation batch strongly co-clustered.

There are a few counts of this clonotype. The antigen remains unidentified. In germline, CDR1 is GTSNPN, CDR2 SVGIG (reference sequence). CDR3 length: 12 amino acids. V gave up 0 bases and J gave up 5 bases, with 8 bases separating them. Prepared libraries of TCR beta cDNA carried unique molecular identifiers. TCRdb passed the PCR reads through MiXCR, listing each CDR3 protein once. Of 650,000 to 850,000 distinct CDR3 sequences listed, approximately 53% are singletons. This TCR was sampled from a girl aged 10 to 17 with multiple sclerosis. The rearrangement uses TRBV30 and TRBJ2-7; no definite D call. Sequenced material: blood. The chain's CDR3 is CAWSVQSDEQYF. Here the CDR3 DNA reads TGTGCCTGGAGTGTACAGTCTGACGAGCAGTACTTC.